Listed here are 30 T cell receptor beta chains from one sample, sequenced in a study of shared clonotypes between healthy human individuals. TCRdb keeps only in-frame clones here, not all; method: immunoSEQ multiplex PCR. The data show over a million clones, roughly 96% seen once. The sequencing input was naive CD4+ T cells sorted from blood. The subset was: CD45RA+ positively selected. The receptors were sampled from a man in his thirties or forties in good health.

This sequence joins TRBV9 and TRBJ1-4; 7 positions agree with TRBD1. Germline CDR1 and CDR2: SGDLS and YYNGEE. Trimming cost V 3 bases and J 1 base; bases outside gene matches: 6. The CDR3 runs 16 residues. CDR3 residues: CASSGTQGVTNEKLFF. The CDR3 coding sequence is TGTGCCAGCAGCGGGACCCAGGGGGTAACTAATGAAAAACTGTTTTTT.

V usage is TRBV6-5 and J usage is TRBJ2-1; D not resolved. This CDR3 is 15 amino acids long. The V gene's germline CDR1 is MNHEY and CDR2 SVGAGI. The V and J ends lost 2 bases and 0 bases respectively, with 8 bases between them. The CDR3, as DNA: TGTGCCAGCAGTTACAGGGTTGACTCCTACAATGAGCAGTTCTTC. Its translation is CASSYRVDSYNEQFF.

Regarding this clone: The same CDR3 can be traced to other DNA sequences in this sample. CDR3 residues: CASSQDFGDTQYF. The CDR3 region has the DNA TGCGCCAGCAGCCAAGACTTCGGGGATACGCAGTATTTT. The genes are TRBV4-3 and TRBJ2-3; no reliable D call. The CDR3 covers 13 residues. V shed 0 bases and J shed 6 bases, with 7 bases lying between them. Germline-derived CDR1 and CDR2 are LGHNA and YSLEER.

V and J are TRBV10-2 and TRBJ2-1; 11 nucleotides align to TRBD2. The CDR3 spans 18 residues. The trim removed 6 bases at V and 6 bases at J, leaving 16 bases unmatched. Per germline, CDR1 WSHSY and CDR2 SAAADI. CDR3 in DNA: TGCGCCAGCAGCCTTTTAACTAGCGGGAGAGGGAGGAGCAATGAGCAGTTCTTC. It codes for CASSLLTSGRGRSNEQFF.

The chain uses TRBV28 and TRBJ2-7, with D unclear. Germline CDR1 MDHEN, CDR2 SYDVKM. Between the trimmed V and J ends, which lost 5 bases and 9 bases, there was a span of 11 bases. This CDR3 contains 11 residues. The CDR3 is CASSGPLGQYF. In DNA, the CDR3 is TGTGCCAGCAGTGGCCCCCTTGGGCAGTACTTC.

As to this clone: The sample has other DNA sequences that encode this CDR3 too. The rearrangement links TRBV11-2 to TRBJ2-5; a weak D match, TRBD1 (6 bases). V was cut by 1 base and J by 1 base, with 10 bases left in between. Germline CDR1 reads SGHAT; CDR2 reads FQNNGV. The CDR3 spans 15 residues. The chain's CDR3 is CASSLGGRGQETQYF. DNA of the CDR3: TGTGCCAGCAGCTTAGGAGGCAGGGGCCAAGAGACCCAGTACTTC. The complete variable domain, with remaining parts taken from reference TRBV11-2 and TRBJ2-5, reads EAGVAQSPRYKIIEKRQSVAFWCNPISGHATLYWYQQILGQGPKLLIQFQNNGVVDDSQLPKDRFSAERLKGVDSTLKIQPAKLEDSAVYLCASSLGGRGQETQYFGPGTRLLVL.

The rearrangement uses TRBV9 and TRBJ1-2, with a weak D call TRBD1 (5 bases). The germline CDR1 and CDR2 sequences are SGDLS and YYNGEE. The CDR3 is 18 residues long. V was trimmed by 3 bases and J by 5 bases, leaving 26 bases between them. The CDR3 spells CASSGGLRDSKDRYGYTF. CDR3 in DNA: TGTGCCAGCAGCGGTGGCCTCCGGGACTCAAAAGATCGGTATGGCTACACCTTC.

The CDR3 sequence is CASSRRASVNEQFF. Written as DNA, the CDR3 is TGTGCCAGCTCCCGGCGGGCTAGCGTGAATGAGCAGTTCTTC. V gene TRBV2 combines with J gene TRBJ2-1; D might be TRBD2 (6 bases). The CDR3 runs 14 residues. Trimming left V 8 bases short and J 7 bases short, with 18 bases between. Per germline, CDR1 SNHLY and CDR2 FYNNEI.

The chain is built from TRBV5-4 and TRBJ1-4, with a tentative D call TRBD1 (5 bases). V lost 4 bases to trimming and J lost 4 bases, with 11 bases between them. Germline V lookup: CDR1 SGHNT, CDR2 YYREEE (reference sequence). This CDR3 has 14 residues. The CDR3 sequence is CASSPGIVNEKLFF. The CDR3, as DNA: TGTGCCAGCAGCCCAGGGATAGTTAATGAAAAACTGTTTTTT.

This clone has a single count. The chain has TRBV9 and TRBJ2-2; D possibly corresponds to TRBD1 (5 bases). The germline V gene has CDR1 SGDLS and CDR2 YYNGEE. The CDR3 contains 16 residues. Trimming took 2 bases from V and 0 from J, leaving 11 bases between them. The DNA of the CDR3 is TGTGCCAGCAGCGTGACAGTTCCAGCGAACACCGGGGAGCTGTTTTTT. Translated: CASSVTVPANTGELFF.

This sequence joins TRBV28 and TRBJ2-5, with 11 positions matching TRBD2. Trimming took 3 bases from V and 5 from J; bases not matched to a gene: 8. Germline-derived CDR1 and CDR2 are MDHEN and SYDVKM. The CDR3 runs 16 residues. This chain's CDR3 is CASSLVLAGGGETQYF. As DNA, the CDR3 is TGTGCCAGCAGTTTGGTCCTAGCGGGAGGTGGGGAGACCCAGTACTTC.

CDR3 bases: TGTGCCAGCAGTTTTAGAGAATTAGCCAAAAACATTCAGTACTTC. This gives the protein CASSFRELAKNIQYF. The chain couples TRBV6-6 to TRBJ2-4; D remains ambiguous. Germline V gene lookup returns CDR1 MNHNY and CDR2 SVGAGI (reference sequence). V lost 4 bases, J lost 0 bases, and 10 bases lay in between. CDR3 length: 15 amino acids.

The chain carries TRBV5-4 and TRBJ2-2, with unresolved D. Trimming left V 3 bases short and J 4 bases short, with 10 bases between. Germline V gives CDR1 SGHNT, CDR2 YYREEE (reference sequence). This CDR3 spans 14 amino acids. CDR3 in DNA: TGTGCCAGCAGCTCCTCGACACGCACCGGGGAGCTGTTTTTT. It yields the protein CASSSSTRTGELFF. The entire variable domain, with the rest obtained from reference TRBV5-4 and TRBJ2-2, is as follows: ETGVTQSPTHLIKTRGQQVTLRCSSQSGHNTVSWYQQALGQGPQFIFQYYREEENGRGNFPPRFSGLQFPNYSSELNVNALELDDSALYLCASSSSTRTGELFFGEGSRLTVL.

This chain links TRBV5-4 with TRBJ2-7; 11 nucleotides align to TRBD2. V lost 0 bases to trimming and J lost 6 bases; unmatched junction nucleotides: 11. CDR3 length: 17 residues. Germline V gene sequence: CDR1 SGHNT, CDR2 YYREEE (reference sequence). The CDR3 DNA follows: TGTGCCAGCAGCTTGGCTGGCCTACTAGCGGGAGTACGCGAGCAGTACTTC. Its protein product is CASSLAGLLAGVREQYF.

The CDR3 loop is CASRSAGRVAFF. The CDR3 DNA is TGTGCCAGCAGGTCAGCGGGCCGTGTAGCTTTCTTT. The chain combines TRBV28 with TRBJ1-1; no firm D call. The CDR3 spans 12 residues. Germline CDR1 reads MDHEN; CDR2 reads SYDVKM. V gave up 6 bases and J gave up 10 bases, with 15 bases separating them.

The DNA of the CDR3 is TGTGCCAGTAGTATGAGTCACAGCACAGATACGCAGTATTTT. It is translated as CASSMSHSTDTQYF. This chain links TRBV19 with TRBJ2-3; D is unclear. V lost 3 bases and J 0 bases, leaving 7 bases between the germline ends. Germline V gives CDR1 LNHDA, CDR2 SQIVND (reference sequence). The CDR3 sequence is 14 residues long.

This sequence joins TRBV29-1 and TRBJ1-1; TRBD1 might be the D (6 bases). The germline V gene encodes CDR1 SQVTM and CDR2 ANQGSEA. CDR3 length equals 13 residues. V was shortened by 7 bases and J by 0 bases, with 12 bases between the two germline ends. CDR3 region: CSAGQKVNTEAFF. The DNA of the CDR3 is TGCAGCGCAGGACAGAAAGTGAACACTGAAGCTTTCTTT.

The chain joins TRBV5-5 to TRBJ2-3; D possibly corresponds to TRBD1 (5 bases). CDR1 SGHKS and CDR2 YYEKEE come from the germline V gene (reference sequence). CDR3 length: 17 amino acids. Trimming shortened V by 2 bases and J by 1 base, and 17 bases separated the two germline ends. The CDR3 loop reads CASSLGRVPQGTDTQYF. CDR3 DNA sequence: TGTGCCAGCAGCTTAGGCCGGGTCCCACAGGGCACAGATACGCAGTATTTT.

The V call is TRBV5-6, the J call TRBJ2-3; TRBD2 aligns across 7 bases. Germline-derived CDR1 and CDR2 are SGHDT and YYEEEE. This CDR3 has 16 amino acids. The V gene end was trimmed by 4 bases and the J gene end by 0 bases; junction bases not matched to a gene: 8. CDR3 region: CASSREVTPSTDTQYF. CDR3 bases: TGTGCCAGCAGCCGGGAGGTGACACCTAGCACAGATACGCAGTATTTT.

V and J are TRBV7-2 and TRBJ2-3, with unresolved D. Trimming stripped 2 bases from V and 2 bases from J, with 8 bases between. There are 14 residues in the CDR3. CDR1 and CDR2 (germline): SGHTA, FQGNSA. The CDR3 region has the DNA TGTGCCAGCAGCTTAATAAGGGTCACAGATACGCAGTATTTT. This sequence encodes CASSLIRVTDTQYF.

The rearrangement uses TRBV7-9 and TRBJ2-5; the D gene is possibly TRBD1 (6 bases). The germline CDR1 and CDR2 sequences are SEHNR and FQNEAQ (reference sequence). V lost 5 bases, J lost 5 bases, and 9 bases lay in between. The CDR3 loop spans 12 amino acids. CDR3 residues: CASSRDTETQYF. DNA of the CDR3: TGTGCCAGCAGCCGGGACACCGAGACCCAGTACTTC.

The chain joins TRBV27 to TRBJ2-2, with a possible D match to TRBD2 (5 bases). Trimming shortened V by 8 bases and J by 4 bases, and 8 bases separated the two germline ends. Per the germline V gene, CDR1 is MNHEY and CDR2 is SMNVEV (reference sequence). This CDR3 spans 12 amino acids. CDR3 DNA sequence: TGTGCCAGCTACCGGGGCACCGGGGAGCTGTTTTTT. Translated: CASYRGTGELFF.

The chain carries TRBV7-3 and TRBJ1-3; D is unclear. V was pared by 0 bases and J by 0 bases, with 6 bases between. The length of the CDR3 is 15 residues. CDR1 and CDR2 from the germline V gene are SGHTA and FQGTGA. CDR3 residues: CASSLTFGSGNTIYF. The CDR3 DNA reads TGTGCCAGCAGCTTAACTTTTGGCTCTGGAAACACCATATATTTT.

The CDR3 nucleotides read TGTGCCAGCAGCACAGGTCTCCCCTACTACAATGAGCAGTTCTTC. It translates to CASSTGLPYYNEQFF. The rearrangement links TRBV6-4 to TRBJ2-1, with a weak D call TRBD1 (5 bases). Trimming shortened V by 6 bases and J by 3 bases, and 15 bases separated the two germline ends. Germline V gene lookup returns CDR1 MRHNA and CDR2 SNTAGT. The CDR3 sequence is 15 residues long.

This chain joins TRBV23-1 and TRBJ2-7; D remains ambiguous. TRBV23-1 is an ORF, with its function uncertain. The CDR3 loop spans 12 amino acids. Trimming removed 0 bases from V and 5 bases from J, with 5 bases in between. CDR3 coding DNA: TGCGCCAGCAGTCAATCGTCCAACGAGCAGTACTTC. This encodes CASSQSSNEQYF.

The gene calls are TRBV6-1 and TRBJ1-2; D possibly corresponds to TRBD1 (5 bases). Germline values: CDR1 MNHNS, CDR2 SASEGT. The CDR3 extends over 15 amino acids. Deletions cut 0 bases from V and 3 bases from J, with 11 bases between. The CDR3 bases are TGTGCCAGCAGTGAAGCGGAGTGGGGGTACTATGGCTACACCTTC. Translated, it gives CASSEAEWGYYGYTF.

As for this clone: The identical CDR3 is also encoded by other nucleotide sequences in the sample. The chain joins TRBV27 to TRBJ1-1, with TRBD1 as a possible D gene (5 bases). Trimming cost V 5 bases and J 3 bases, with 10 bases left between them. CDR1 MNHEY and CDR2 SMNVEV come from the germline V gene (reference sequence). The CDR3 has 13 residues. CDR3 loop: CASSRGRDTEAFF. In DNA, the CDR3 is TGTGCCAGCAGTCGAGGCAGGGACACTGAAGCTTTCTTT.

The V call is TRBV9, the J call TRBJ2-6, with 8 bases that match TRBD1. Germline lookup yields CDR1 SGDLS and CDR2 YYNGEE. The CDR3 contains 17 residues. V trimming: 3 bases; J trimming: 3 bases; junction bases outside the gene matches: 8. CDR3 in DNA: TGTGCCAGCAGCGCCGACAGGGGCCTCGGTGGGGCCAACGTCCTGACTTTC. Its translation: CASSADRGLGGANVLTF.

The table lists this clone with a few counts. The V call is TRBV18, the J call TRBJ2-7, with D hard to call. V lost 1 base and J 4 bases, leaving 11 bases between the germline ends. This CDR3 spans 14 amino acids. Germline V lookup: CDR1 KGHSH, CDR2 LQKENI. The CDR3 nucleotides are TGTGCCAGCTCACCACAACTGGACCATTACGAGCAGTACTTC. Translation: CASSPQLDHYEQYF. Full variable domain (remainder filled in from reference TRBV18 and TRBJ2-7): NAGVMQNPRHLVRRRGQEARLRCSPMKGHSHVYWYRQLPEEGLKFMVYLQKENIIDESGMPKERFSAEFPKEGPSILRIQQVVRGDSAAYFCASSPQLDHYEQYFGPGTRLTVT.

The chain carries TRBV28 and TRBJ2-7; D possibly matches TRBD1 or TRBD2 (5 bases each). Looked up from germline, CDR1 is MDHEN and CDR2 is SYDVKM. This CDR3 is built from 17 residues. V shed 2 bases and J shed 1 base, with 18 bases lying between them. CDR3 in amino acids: CASSLSLRGGLSYEQYF. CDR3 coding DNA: TGTGCCAGCAGTTTAAGCCTTCGGGGCGGTTTATCCTACGAGCAGTACTTC.